The 30 T cell receptor beta chains listed next were all sequenced from one sample in a study of long-term antiretroviral therapy in people with HIV. Version v3.0 of the immunoSEQ assay was performed at survey level. Sequencing was performed with immunoSEQ multiplex PCR; in TCRdb, only in-frame clones are kept and a portion is missing. The profile shows about 20,000 clones, roughly 84% of them singletons. Source: unsorted PBMCs, taken 1.2 years after starting antiretroviral therapy. These receptor sequences come from a woman in her thirties or forties with HIV.

The chain uses TRBV6-1 and TRBJ1-1; 7 bases are shared with TRBD1. This CDR3 region has 12 residues. Germline V lookup: CDR1 MNHNS, CDR2 SASEGT. V was clipped by 6 bases and J by 8 bases; unmatched bases: 6. The CDR3 DNA is TGTGCCAGCAGCGCTCCGGGACAGGAAGCTTTCTTT. The encoded protein is CASSAPGQEAFF.

The chain links TRBV9 to TRBJ2-1; perhaps D is TRBD1 or TRBD2 (5 bases each). Germline V gene data show CDR1 as SGDLS and CDR2 as YYNGEE. The germline V and J ends were trimmed by 0 bases and 5 bases, with 15 bases remaining between them. CDR3 length: 16 amino acids. The CDR3 loop reads CASSVAVGTENNEQFF. CDR3 in DNA: TGTGCCAGCAGCGTAGCGGTCGGGACCGAAAACAATGAGCAGTTCTTC.

The chain has TRBV18 and TRBJ1-1, with D perhaps TRBD1 (6 bases). There are 13 residues in the CDR3. Trimming pared 3 bases from V and 4 bases from J, leaving 9 bases between. Germline CDR1 reads KGHSH; CDR2 reads LQKENI. The CDR3 nucleotides are TGTGCCAGCTCACCTCAGGGGCCCACTGAAGCTTTCTTT. It translates to CASSPQGPTEAFF.

The rearrangement links TRBV30 to TRBJ1-1; tentative D call: TRBD1 (5 bases). CDR1 and CDR2 (germline): GTSNPN, SVGIG (reference sequence). CDR3 size: 12 residues. Trimming stripped 3 bases from V and 4 bases from J, with 9 bases between. Here the CDR3 reads CAWSRVGTEAFF. CDR3 bases: TGTGCCTGGAGCAGGGTTGGCACTGAAGCTTTCTTT. Supplemented by reference TRBV30 and TRBJ1-1, the full variable domain reads SQTIHQWPATLVQPVGSPLSLECTVEGTSNPNLYWYRQAAGRGLQLLFYSVGIGQISSEVPQNLSASRPQDRQFILSSKKLLLSDSGFYLCAWSRVGTEAFFGQGTRLTVV.

The rearrangement uses TRBV4-1 and TRBJ2-1; D possibly uses TRBD1 or TRBD2 (5 bases each). Germline CDR1 reads MGHRA; CDR2 reads YSYEKL. Trimming cost V 8 bases and J 3 bases, with 8 bases left between them. This CDR3 spans 12 amino acids. The CDR3: CASGDGYNEQFF. The CDR3 DNA reads TGCGCCAGCGGGGACGGCTACAATGAGCAGTTCTTC.

The J gene is TRBJ2-1, the V gene TRBV6-5, with D possibly being TRBD2 (5 bases). Trimming shortened V by 5 bases and J by 0 bases, and 11 bases separated the two germline ends. Per germline, CDR1 MNHEY and CDR2 SVGAGI. The length of the CDR3 is 15 residues. CDR3 DNA: TGTGCCAGCAGTCCGGACTCGAGCTCCTACAATGAGCAGTTCTTC. Its protein is CASSPDSSSYNEQFF.

The chain combines TRBV5-1 with TRBJ1-3, with 10 positions matching TRBD1. V lost 4 bases, J lost 3 bases, and 4 bases stayed unmatched. This CDR3 has 15 amino acids. The V gene's germline CDR1 is SGHRS and CDR2 YFSETQ. CDR3 amino acids: CASSLDRGLGNTIYF. In nucleotides, the CDR3 is TGCGCCAGCAGCCTTGACAGGGGGCTTGGAAACACCATATATTTT.

This chain joins TRBV2 and TRBJ1-5; D unresolved. The CDR3 length is 13 residues. V lost 2 bases to trimming and J lost 3 bases, with 5 bases between them. The V gene's germline CDR1 is SNHLY and CDR2 FYNNEI. The CDR3 is CASSENPNQPQHF. In DNA, the CDR3 is TGTGCCAGCAGTGAAAATCCCAATCAGCCCCAGCATTTT.

V is TRBV4-1 and J is TRBJ1-3; 9 nucleotides line up with TRBD1. The germline V gene encodes CDR1 MGHRA and CDR2 YSYEKL. Trimming removed 4 bases from V and 0 bases from J; junction bases left unmatched: 10. This CDR3 comprises 18 residues. CDR3 residues: CASSPDRDREFSGNTIYF. The CDR3 DNA reads as TGCGCCAGCAGCCCGGACAGGGACAGGGAATTCTCTGGAAACACCATATATTTT.

The chain recombines TRBV4-1 with TRBJ1-1; 9 positions agree with TRBD1. The CDR3 has 12 amino acids. V lost 4 bases to trimming and J lost 11 bases; unmatched junction nucleotides: 5. Germline CDR1 is MGHRA and CDR2 is YSYEKL. The CDR3 loop reads CASSPQGAEAFF. The CDR3 coding sequence is TGCGCCAGCAGCCCACAGGGGGCCGAGGCTTTCTTT.

The rearrangement uses TRBV29-1 and TRBJ2-7; the D gene is possibly TRBD1 (6 bases). CDR1 is SQVTM and CDR2 is ANQGSEA in the germline V gene. The V gene lost 3 bases and the J gene lost 2 bases, with 8 bases spanning the gap. This CDR3 region has 12 residues. CDR3 nucleotides: TGCAGCGTTGATGCAGGGGCCTACGAGCAGTACTTC. It yields the protein CSVDAGAYEQYF.

The V gene is TRBV7-9, the J gene TRBJ2-2; 9 nucleotides align to TRBD2. From germline, CDR1 is SEHNR and CDR2 FQNEAQ (reference sequence). This CDR3 comprises 16 residues. V gave up 7 bases and J gave up 7 bases; unmatched junction bases: 13. The chain's CDR3 is CASTLPAGGPGGELFF. CDR3 DNA sequence: TGTGCCAGCACCCTCCCCGCGGGAGGGCCCGGCGGGGAGCTGTTTTTT.

The chain couples TRBV28 to TRBJ1-1, with D perhaps TRBD1 (5 bases). The germline V gene encodes CDR1 MDHEN and CDR2 SYDVKM. The CDR3 has 15 amino acids. V was trimmed by 5 bases and J by 4 bases, leaving 17 bases between them. CDR3 in amino acids: CASSRGDLKGTEAFF. CDR3 DNA sequence: TGTGCCAGCAGTCGCGGGGACCTCAAGGGCACTGAAGCTTTCTTT.

The chain uses TRBV29-1 and TRBJ2-3; a weak D match, TRBD2 (6 bases). The V end was cut by 6 bases, the J end by 0 bases, with 16 bases between. The CDR3 extends over 15 amino acids. Germline V lookup: CDR1 SQVTM, CDR2 ANQGSEA. DNA of the CDR3: TGCAGCGTCACATTAGCGGTTTCTAGCACAGATACGCAGTATTTT. Protein sequence: CSVTLAVSSTDTQYF.

This clone was seen a single time. The chain recombines TRBV25-1 with TRBJ2-1; tentative D call: TRBD1 (6 bases). V was shortened by 3 bases and J by 3 bases, with 15 bases between the two germline ends. The CDR3 contains 16 residues. Germline V CDR1 and CDR2: MGHDK, SYGVNS. Here the CDR3 DNA reads TGTGCCAGCAGTGAGCGTCGGTCACAGGGCTACAATGAGCAGTTCTTC. Protein: CASSERRSQGYNEQFF.

This clone was seen once. This chain connects TRBV5-6 to TRBJ2-5, with 12 bases aligning to TRBD2. CDR1 is SGHDT, CDR2 YYEEEE, per germline. The ends lost 3 bases at V and 5 bases at J; junction bases unmatched: 2. The CDR3 extends over 14 amino acids. CDR3: CASSSTSGSETQYF. The CDR3 DNA reads as TGTGCCAGCAGCTCGACTAGCGGGAGCGAGACCCAGTACTTC.

The chain combines TRBV14 with TRBJ2-1; no clear D gene. Germline V CDR1 and CDR2: SGHDN, FVKESK. Deletions cut 2 bases from V and 9 bases from J, with 11 bases between. The CDR3 consists of 13 residues. This chain's CDR3 is CASSQSPGTEQFF. The CDR3 region has the DNA TGTGCCAGCAGCCAATCTCCGGGCACTGAGCAGTTCTTC.

This chain joins TRBV5-1 and TRBJ2-1, with 8 bases lining up with TRBD2. The CDR3 is 13 amino acids. Trimming removed 0 bases from V and 10 bases from J; junction bases left unmatched: 3. Germline V lookup: CDR1 SGHRS, CDR2 YFSETQ. For the CDR3, the DNA is TGCGCCAGCAGCTTGGTCCCGGGAGGGGAGCAGTTCTTC. Translation gives CASSLVPGGEQFF.

The chain joins TRBV5-4 to TRBJ2-1; 10 bases align to TRBD1. CDR1 is SGHNT and CDR2 is YYREEE in the germline V gene (reference sequence). The CDR3 consists of 15 residues. Trimming removed 0 bases from V and 9 bases from J; junction bases left unmatched: 6. Written as DNA, the CDR3 is TGTGCCAGCAGCTTGGGGGACAGGGGTGTCGGTGAGCAGTTCTTC. Protein product: CASSLGDRGVGEQFF.

The J gene is TRBJ2-7, the V gene TRBV15; D is undetermined. The V end was cut by 0 bases, the J end by 4 bases, with 10 bases between. The V gene's germline CDR1 is LNHNV and CDR2 YYDKDF (reference sequence). The length of the CDR3 is 14 residues. CDR3 nucleotides: TGTGCCACCAGCAGAGAACAGAATACATACGAGCAGTACTTC. It encodes CATSREQNTYEQYF.

V usage is TRBV9 and J usage is TRBJ1-2; D uncertain. Trimming cost V 8 bases and J 2 bases, with 16 bases left between them. Germline values: CDR1 SGDLS, CDR2 YYNGEE. The CDR3 length is 14 residues. The CDR3 DNA reads as TGTGCCAGTAGAATGCTGAACTCGAACTATGGCTACACCTTC. This translates into CASRMLNSNYGYTF.

V gene TRBV5-5 combines with J gene TRBJ2-7; D perhaps matches TRBD2 (7 bases). Per germline, CDR1 SGHKS and CDR2 YYEKEE (reference sequence). The CDR3 covers 15 residues. The V end lost 5 bases, the J end lost 4 bases, and 19 bases lay between the germline ends. CDR3: CASRGYRGANYEQYF. The CDR3 DNA sequence: TGTGCCAGCAGGGGGTATCGGGGGGCGAATTACGAGCAGTACTTC. Variable domain in full (rest from reference TRBV5-5 and TRBJ2-7): DAGVTQSPTHLIKTRGQQVTLRCSPISGHKSVSWYQQVLGQGPQFIFQYYEKEERGRGNFPDRFSARQFPNYSSELNVNALLLGDSALYLCASRGYRGANYEQYFGPGTRLTVT.

This chain links TRBV14 with TRBJ2-7; D call uncertain. V gave up 6 bases and J gave up 4 bases, with 22 bases separating them. The CDR3 runs 16 residues. Looked up from germline, CDR1 is SGHDN and CDR2 is FVKESK. CDR3 residues: CASSQKPWADLYEQYF. CDR3 nucleotide sequence: TGTGCCAGCAGTCAAAAGCCCTGGGCAGATTTATACGAGCAGTACTTC.

The chain employs TRBV6-1 and TRBJ1-1; no firm D call. CDR3 size: 12 residues. Between the trimmed V and J ends, which lost 8 bases and 0 bases, there was a span of 7 bases. Germline V gene sequence: CDR1 MNHNS, CDR2 SASEGT. Written as DNA, the CDR3 is TGTGCCAGCGGGCGGTTGAACACTGAAGCTTTCTTT. Its protein is CASGRLNTEAFF.

The gene calls are TRBV5-1 and TRBJ1-1; D is uncertain. This CDR3 has 12 residues. Trimming removed 0 bases at V and 6 bases at J, with 6 bases between. Germline CDR1 is SGHRS and CDR2 is YFSETQ. The CDR3 DNA reads as TGCGCCAGCAGCTTGGGCCAGGCTGAAGCTTTCTTT. Translation: CASSLGQAEAFF.

This clone was seen just once. J is TRBJ2-2 and V is TRBV5-1, with D unresolved. Germline V CDR1 and CDR2: SGHRS, YFSETQ. Trimming removed 6 bases from V and 4 bases from J, with 7 bases in between. The CDR3 totals 12 residues. The CDR3, as DNA: TGCGCCAGCAAAAGGAGCACCGGGGAGCTGTTTTTT. Translation gives CASKRSTGELFF.

The genes are TRBV19 and TRBJ2-7; the D is unclear. CDR3 length: 13 amino acids. Per germline, CDR1 LNHDA and CDR2 SQIVND (reference sequence). V was cut by 7 bases and J by 6 bases, with 16 bases left in between. DNA for the CDR3: TGTGCCAGTACCCCAACTCCCCCCTTCGAGCAGTACTTC. Encoded protein: CASTPTPPFEQYF.

This clone occurred once. The rearrangement uses TRBV7-9 and TRBJ2-6; D is undetermined. Germline V gives CDR1 SEHNR, CDR2 FQNEAQ (reference sequence). The CDR3 has 13 amino acids. V was trimmed by 1 base and J by 4 bases, leaving 2 bases between them. The DNA for the CDR3 is TGTGCCAGCAGCTTAGGAGGGGCCAACGTCCTGACTTTC. This sequence encodes CASSLGGANVLTF.

This chain uses TRBV28 with TRBJ2-7; 11 nucleotides match TRBD1. J lost 4 bases, V lost 1 base, and 9 bases had no gene match. This CDR3 is built from 17 residues. Germline V CDR1 and CDR2: MDHEN, SYDVKM. CDR3: CASSLYGRTGGRYEQYF. The CDR3 DNA sequence: TGTGCCAGCAGTTTATATGGCCGGACAGGGGGCAGGTACGAGCAGTACTTC.

The chain is built from TRBV5-6 and TRBJ2-7, with TRBD1 identical over 7 bases. CDR1 SGHDT and CDR2 YYEEEE come from the germline V gene. CDR3 length equals 13 residues. With 4 bases clipped from V and 4 bases from J, the junction kept 5 bases outside the gene matches. CDR3 loop: CASSNRGEYEQYF. The CDR3 DNA is TGTGCCAGCAGCAACAGGGGTGAATACGAGCAGTACTTC.